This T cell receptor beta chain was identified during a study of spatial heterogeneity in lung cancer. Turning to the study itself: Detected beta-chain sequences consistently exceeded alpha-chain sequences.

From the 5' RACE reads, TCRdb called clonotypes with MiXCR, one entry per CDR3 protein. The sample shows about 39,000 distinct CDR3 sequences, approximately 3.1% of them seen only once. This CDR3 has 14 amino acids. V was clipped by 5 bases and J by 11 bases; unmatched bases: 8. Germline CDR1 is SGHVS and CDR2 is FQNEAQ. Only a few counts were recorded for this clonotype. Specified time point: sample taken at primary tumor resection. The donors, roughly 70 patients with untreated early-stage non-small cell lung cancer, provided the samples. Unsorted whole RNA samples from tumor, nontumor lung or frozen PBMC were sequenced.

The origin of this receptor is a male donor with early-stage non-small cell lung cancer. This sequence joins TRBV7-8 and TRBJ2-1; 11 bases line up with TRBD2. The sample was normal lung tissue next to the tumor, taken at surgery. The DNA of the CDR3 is TGTGCCAGCAGCCGGACTAGCGGGCCCCTGCAGCAGTTCTTC. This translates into CASSRTSGPLQQFF.